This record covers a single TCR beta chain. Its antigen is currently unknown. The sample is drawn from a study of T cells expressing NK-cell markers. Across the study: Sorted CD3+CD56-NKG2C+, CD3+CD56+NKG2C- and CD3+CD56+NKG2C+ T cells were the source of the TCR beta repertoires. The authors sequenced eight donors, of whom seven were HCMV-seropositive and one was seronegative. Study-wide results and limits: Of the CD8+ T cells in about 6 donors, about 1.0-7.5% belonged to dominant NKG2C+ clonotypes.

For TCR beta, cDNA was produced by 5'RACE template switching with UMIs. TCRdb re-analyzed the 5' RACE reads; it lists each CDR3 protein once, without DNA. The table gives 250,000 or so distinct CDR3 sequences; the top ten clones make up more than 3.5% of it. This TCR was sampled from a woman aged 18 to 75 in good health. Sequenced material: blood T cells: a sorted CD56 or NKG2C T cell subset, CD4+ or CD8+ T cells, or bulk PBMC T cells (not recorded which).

The chain's CDR3 is CASSYGLQPQHF. The chain links TRBV6-2 or TRBV6-3 to TRBJ1-5. The germline gives CDR1 MNHEY, CDR2 SVGEGT. The CDR3 runs 12 residues.